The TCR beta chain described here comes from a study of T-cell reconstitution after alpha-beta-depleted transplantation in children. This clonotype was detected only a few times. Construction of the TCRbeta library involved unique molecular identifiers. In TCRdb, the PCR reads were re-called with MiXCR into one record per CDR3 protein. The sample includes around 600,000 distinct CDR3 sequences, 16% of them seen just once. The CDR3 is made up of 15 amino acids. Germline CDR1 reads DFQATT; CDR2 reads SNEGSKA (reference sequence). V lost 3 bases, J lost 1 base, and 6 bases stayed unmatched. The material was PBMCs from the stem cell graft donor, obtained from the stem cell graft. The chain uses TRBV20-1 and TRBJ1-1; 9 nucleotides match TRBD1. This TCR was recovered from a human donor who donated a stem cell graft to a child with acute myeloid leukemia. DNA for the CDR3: TGCAGTGCTAGTGGGGACAGGGCGGCGAACACTGAAGCTTTCTTT. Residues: CSASGDRAANTEAFF.